This record concerns one T cell receptor (beta chain) sequence. Here immunoSEQ multiplex PCR was the method, and the copy in TCRdb shows in-frame clones only, minus some. The table has about 130,000 clones, about 94% seen once. The data were obtained in a study of control samples from healthy donors and cancer patients. The CDR3 is 15 amino acids. Germline V gene data show CDR1 as SGHRS and CDR2 as YFSETQ. V was pared by 2 bases and J by 4 bases, with 16 bases between. The TCR comes from a man aged 55 to 69 with colorectal cancer. The material sequenced was PBMCs. The chain is built from TRBV5-1 and TRBJ2-7; D is possibly TRBD1 (5 bases). The CDR3 is CASSLKGNPPYEQYF. CDR3 in DNA: TGCGCCAGCAGCTTAAAGGGGAATCCCCCTTACGAGCAGTACTTC.